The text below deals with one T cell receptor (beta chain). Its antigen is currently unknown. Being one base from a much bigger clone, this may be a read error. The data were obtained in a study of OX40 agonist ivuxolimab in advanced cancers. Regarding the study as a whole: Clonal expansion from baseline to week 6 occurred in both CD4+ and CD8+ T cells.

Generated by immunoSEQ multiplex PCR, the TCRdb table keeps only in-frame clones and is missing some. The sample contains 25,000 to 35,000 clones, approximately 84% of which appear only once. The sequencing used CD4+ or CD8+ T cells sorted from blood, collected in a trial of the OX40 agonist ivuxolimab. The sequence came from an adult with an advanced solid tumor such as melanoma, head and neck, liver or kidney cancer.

CDR3 amino acids: CASSFMGGGTGELFF. CDR3 coding DNA: TGTGCCAGCAGTTTCATGGGGGGGGGCACCGGGGAGCTGTTTTTT. The rearrangement links TRBV28 to TRBJ2-2; TRBD2 aligns across 7 bases. The CDR3 totals 15 residues. Germline CDR1 is MDHEN and CDR2 is SYDVKM. J was trimmed by 4 bases and V by 3 bases; bases with no gene match: 5.